The 13 T cell receptor beta chains reported below all come from one sample, sequenced in a study of T cells after yellow fever vaccination. TCRdb processed the 5' RACE reads anew with MiXCR; each CDR3 protein has one entry. Found here are approximately 260,000 distinct CDR3 sequences, around 5.3% of them singletons; the top ten hold around 3.3%. Specimen: CD4+ T cells sorted from PBMCs, collected on the day of the yellow fever booster vaccination. These TCRs come from a man aged 18 to 29 who received the YFV17D yellow fever vaccine.

The table lists this clonotype with many counts. The V gene is TRBV29-1, the J gene TRBJ2-1; either TRBD1 or TRBD2 may fit D (6 bases each). Looked up from germline, CDR1 is SQVTM and CDR2 is ANQGSEA. Deletions cut 8 bases from V and 4 bases from J, with 15 bases between. This CDR3 comprises 13 residues. The CDR3 loop reads CSSGGGVYNEQFF. DNA of the CDR3: TGCAGCTCTGGGGGCGGGGTATACAATGAGCAGTTCTTC.

The CDR3 nucleotides read TGTGCCAGCAGTAAAATGCGCCAGGGCGAAGCAACTAATGAAAAACTGTTTTTT. Translated: CASSKMRQGEATNEKLFF. The chain is built from TRBV6-1 and TRBJ1-4; tentatively, D is TRBD1 (5 bases). This CDR3 spans 18 amino acids. Trimming removed 5 bases from V and 0 bases from J, with 19 bases in between. Germline loops: CDR1 MNHNS, CDR2 SASEGT.

This chain's CDR3 is CASSSHGGNQPQHF. As DNA, the CDR3 is TGTGCCAGCAGCTCACATGGGGGCAATCAGCCCCAGCATTTT. This chain links TRBV7-2 with TRBJ1-5; no clear D. Per germline, CDR1 SGHTA and CDR2 FQGNSA. CDR3 length equals 14 residues. Trimming pared 4 bases from V and 2 bases from J, leaving 9 bases between.

This clonotype has ten or more counts. The chain is built from TRBV11-2 and TRBJ2-5; no clear D gene. Germline CDR1 is SGHAT and CDR2 is FQNNGV. This CDR3 contains 11 residues. The V and J ends lost 4 bases and 7 bases respectively, with 7 bases between them. CDR3 in DNA: TGTGCCAGCAGCTCACCGGGGACCCAGTACTTC. Amino acids: CASSSPGTQYF.

The table lists this clonotype with a few counts. The chain employs TRBV9 and TRBJ2-1; the D call may be TRBD1 or TRBD2 (7 bases each). V lost 3 bases and J lost 8, with 9 bases in between. CDR1 and CDR2 from the germline V gene are SGDLS and YYNGEE. The length of the CDR3 is 12 residues. CDR3 nucleotide sequence: TGTGCCAGCAGCGCAGGGGGGGATGAGCAGTTCTTC. Translating gives CASSAGGDEQFF.

In this sample, this clonotype turned up many times. The chain is built from TRBV6-5 and TRBJ2-3; 11 bases line up with TRBD2. The CDR3 totals 15 residues. J lost 3 bases, V lost 7 bases, and 6 bases had no gene match. Germline V gene sequence: CDR1 MNHEY, CDR2 SVGAGI. For the CDR3, the DNA is TGTGCCAGCACCCGAGGGACTAGCGGTACAGATACGCAGTATTTT. Translation gives CASTRGTSGTDTQYF.

This clonotype was seen a few times. The rearrangement joins TRBV24-1 to TRBJ2-5; either TRBD1 or TRBD2 may supply D (5 bases each). Trimming took off 4 bases at V and 4 bases at J, with 15 bases between the two ends. Per germline, CDR1 KGHDR and CDR2 SFDVKD. This CDR3 region has 15 residues. The CDR3 loop reads CATSDQHGARETQYF. DNA of the CDR3: TGTGCCACCAGTGACCAGCACGGGGCCCGAGAGACCCAGTACTTC.

This chain links TRBV12-3 or TRBV12-4 with TRBJ2-7, with TRBD2 as a possible D gene (5 bases). The V gene lost 6 bases and the J gene lost 2 bases, with 17 bases spanning the gap. CDR3 length: 15 amino acids. CDR3 DNA: TGTGCCAGCAGCCTCTATGAGAGGGTCACCTACGAGCAGTACTTC. Its translation: CASSLYERVTYEQYF.

There are many counts of this clonotype. The chain joins TRBV10-3 to TRBJ2-1; TRBD2 matches 8 bases. Germline assignment: CDR1 ENHRY and CDR2 SYGVKD. This CDR3 region has 14 residues. The junction had 7 bases not matched to a gene; V was cut back by 3 bases and J by 9 bases. This CDR3 reads CAISELAAQSEQFF. CDR3 nucleotides: TGTGCCATCAGTGAACTAGCGGCGCAGTCTGAGCAGTTCTTC.

This clonotype appeared a few times. This chain joins TRBV4-1 and TRBJ2-1; no clear D. CDR1 and CDR2 from the germline V gene are MGHRA and YSYEKL. V was clipped by 0 bases and J by 12 bases, with 12 bases between them. The CDR3 runs to 13 residues. The chain's CDR3 is CASSQETGSGQFF. For the CDR3, the DNA is TGCGCCAGCAGCCAAGAAACTGGTTCGGGGCAGTTCTTC.

The rearrangement joins TRBV7-9 to TRBJ1-2; TRBD1 aligns across 7 bases. V trimming: 4 bases; J trimming: 7 bases; junction bases outside the gene matches: 12. The germline V gene encodes CDR1 SEHNR and CDR2 FQNEAQ (reference sequence). The CDR3 contains 15 residues. The CDR3 DNA follows: TGTGCCAGCAGCTCAGATGCAGAGGACAGGCGTGGCTACACCTTC. Amino acids: CASSSDAEDRRGYTF.

J is TRBJ2-3 and V is TRBV12-3 or TRBV12-4; 9 bases are a match to TRBD2. The CDR3 covers 15 residues. The V and J ends lost 3 bases and 6 bases, in that order; junction bases with no gene match: 7. The CDR3 loop reads CASSLGGGVSDTQYF. The CDR3 DNA is TGTGCCAGCAGTTTGGGCGGGGGGGTTTCGGATACGCAGTATTTT.

The chain has TRBV7-2 and TRBJ1-1; D call uncertain. Trimming pared 1 base from V and 4 bases from J, leaving 10 bases between. This CDR3 has 14 amino acids. Germline V gives CDR1 SGHTA, CDR2 FQGNSA. CDR3 in DNA: TGTGCCAGCAGCTTAGGACGCCTCGCCACTGAAGCTTTCTTT. This codes for CASSLGRLATEAFF.